Listed here is a single T cell receptor beta chain. V shed 5 bases, J shed 7 bases, and the junction held 16 bases outside the gene matches. This CDR3 region has 16 residues. This sample stems from a study of T cell responses to AZD1222 COVID-19 vaccine. Clones were read by immunoSEQ multiplex PCR, and TCRdb kept only the in-frame ones, dropping some. The sample lists about 180,000 clones, more than 70% occurring once. The starting material was peripheral blood, obtained 28 days after the second AZD1222 dose. V and J are TRBV23-1 and TRBJ1-2, with TRBD1 matching 7 bases. TRBV23-1 is an open reading frame whose function is uncertain. This receptor was identified in an adult who received the AZD1222 COVID-19 vaccine. The CDR3 DNA reads as TGCGCCAGCAGTAGAACGAGGGGACAGTACGCAAGTGGCTACACCTTC. Translating it yields CASSRTRGQYASGYTF.